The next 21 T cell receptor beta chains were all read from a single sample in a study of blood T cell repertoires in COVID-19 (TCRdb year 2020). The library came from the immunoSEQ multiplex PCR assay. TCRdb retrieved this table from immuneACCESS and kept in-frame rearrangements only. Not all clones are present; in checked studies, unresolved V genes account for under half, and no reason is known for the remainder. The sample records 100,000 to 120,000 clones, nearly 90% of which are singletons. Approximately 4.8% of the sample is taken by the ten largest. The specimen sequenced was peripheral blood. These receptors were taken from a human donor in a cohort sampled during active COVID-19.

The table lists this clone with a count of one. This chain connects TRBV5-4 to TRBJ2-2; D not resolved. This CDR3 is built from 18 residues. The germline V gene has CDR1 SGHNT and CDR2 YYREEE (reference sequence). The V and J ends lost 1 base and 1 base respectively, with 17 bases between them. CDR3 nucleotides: TGTGCCAGCAGCTTGTTCCGGTTTTTCGAGAAGAACACCGGGGAGCTGTTTTTT. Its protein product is CASSLFRFFEKNTGELFF.

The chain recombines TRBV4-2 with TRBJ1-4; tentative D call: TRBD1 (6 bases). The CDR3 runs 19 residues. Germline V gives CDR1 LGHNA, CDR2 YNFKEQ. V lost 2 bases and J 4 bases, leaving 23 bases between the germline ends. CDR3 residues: CASSQPYYREERGNEKLFF. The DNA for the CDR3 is TGTGCCAGCAGCCAACCCTACTACAGGGAAGAGCGGGGTAATGAAAAACTGTTTTTT.

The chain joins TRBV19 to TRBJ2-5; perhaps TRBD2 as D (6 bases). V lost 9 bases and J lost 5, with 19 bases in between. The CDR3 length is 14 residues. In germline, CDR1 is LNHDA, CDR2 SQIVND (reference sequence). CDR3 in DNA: TGTGCCAGCAGGAAGGCGGTGGGGAGGGAGACCCAGTACTTC. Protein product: CASRKAVGRETQYF. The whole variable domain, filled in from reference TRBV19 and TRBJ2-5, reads DGGITQSPKYLFRKEGQNVTLSCEQNLNHDAMYWYRQDPGQGLRLIYYSQIVNDFQKGDIAEGYSVSREKKESFPLTVTSAQKNPTAFYLCASRKAVGRETQYFGPGTRLLVL.

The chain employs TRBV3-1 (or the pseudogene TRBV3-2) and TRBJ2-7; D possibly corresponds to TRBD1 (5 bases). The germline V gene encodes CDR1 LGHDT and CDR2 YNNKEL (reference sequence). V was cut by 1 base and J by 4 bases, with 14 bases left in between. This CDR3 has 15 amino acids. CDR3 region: CASSQAPGQPYEQYF. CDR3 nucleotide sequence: TGTGCCAGCAGCCAAGCCCCAGGACAACCTTACGAGCAGTACTTC.

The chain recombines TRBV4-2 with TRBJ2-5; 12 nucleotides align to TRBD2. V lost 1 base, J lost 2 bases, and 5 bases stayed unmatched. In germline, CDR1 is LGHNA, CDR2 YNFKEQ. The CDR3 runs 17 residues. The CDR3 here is CASSQVLTSGGQETQYF. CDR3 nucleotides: TGTGCCAGCAGCCAAGTATTAACTAGCGGGGGGCAAGAGACCCAGTACTTC.

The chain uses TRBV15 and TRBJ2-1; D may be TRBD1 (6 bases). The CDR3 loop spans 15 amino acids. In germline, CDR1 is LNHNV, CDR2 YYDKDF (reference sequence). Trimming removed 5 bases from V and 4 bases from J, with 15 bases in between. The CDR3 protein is CATSFTGTPYNEQFF. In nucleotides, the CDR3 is TGTGCCACCAGCTTCACCGGGACACCGTACAATGAGCAGTTCTTC.

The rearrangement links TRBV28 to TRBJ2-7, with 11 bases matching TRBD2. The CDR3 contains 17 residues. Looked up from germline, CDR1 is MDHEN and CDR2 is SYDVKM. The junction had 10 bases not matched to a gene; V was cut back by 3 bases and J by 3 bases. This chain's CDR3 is CASSFELAGVGGYEQYF. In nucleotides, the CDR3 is TGTGCCAGCAGTTTTGAACTAGCGGGAGTCGGGGGCTACGAGCAGTACTTC.

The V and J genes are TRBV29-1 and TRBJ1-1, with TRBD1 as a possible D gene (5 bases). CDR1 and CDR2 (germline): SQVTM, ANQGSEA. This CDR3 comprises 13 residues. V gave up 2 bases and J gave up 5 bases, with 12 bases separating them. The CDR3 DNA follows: TGCAGCGTTGAAAGTGGGGCTGTGACTGAAGCTTTCTTT. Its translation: CSVESGAVTEAFF.

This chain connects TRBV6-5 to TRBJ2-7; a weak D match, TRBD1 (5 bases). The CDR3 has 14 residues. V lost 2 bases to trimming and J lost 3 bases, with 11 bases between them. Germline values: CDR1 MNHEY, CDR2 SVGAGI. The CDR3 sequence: CASSYNQGDYEQYF. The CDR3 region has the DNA TGTGCCAGCAGTTACAATCAGGGTGACTACGAGCAGTACTTC.

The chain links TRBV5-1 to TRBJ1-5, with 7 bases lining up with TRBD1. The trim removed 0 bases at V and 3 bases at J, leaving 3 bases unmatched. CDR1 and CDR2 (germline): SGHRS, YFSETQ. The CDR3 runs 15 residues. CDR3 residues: CASSLGQGFNQPQHF. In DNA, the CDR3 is TGCGCCAGCAGCTTGGGACAGGGATTCAATCAGCCCCAGCATTTT.

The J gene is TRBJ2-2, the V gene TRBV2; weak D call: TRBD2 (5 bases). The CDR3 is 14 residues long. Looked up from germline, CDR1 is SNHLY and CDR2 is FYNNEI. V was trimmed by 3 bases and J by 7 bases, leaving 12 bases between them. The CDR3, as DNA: TGTGCCAGCAGTGACGGACTGAGGAACGGGGAGCTGTTTTTT. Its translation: CASSDGLRNGELFF.

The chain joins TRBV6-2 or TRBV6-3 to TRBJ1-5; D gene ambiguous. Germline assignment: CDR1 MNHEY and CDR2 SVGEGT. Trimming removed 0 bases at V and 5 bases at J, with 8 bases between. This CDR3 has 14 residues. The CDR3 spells CASSYSRAYQPQHF. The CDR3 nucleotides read TGTGCCAGCAGTTACTCGAGGGCTTATCAGCCCCAGCATTTT.

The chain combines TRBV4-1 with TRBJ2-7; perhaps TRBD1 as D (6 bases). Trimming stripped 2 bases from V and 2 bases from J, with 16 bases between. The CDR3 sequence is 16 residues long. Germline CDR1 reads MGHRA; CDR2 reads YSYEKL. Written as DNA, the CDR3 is TGCGCCAGCAGCCAATCCGGCGCAGGGGCAACCTACGAGCAGTACTTC. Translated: CASSQSGAGATYEQYF.

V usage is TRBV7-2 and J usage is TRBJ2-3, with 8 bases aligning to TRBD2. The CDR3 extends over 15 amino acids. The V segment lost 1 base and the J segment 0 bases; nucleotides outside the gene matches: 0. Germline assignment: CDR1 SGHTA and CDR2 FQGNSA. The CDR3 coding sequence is TGTGCCAGCAGCTTAGTAGCGGGGAGCACAGATACGCAGTATTTT. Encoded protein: CASSLVAGSTDTQYF. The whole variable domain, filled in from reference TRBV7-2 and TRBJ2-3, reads GAGVSQSPSNKVTEKGKDVELRCDPISGHTALYWYRQSLGQGLEFLIYFQGNSAPDKSGLPSDRFSAERTGGSVSTLTIQRTQQEDSAVYLCASSLVAGSTDTQYFGPGTRLTVL.

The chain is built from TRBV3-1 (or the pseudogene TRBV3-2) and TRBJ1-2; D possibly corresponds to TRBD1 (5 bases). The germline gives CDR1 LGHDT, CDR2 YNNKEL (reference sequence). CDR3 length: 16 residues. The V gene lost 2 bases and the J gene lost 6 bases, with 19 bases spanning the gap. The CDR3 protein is CASSQRDLLGGDGYTF. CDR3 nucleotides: TGTGCCAGCAGCCAACGGGACCTGTTGGGCGGGGATGGCTACACCTTC.

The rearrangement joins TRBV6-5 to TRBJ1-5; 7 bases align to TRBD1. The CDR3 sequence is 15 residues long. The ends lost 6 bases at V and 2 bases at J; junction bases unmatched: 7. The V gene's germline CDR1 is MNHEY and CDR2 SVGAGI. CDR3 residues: CASSSGQWGNQPQHF. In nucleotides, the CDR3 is TGTGCCAGCAGCTCGGGACAGTGGGGCAATCAGCCCCAGCATTTT.

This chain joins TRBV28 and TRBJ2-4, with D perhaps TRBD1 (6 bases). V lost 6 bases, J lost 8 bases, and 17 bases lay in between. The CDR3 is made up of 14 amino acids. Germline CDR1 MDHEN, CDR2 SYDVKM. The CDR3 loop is CASSQGGGGDIQYF. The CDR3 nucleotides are TGTGCCAGCAGCCAAGGGGGTGGAGGTGACATTCAGTACTTC.

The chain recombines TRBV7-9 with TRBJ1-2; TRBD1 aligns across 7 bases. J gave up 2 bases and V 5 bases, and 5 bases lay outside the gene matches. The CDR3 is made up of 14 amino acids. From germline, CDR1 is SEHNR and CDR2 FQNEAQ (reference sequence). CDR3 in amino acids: CASSPGQRNYGYTF. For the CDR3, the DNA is TGTGCCAGCAGCCCGGGACAGAGAAACTATGGCTACACCTTC.

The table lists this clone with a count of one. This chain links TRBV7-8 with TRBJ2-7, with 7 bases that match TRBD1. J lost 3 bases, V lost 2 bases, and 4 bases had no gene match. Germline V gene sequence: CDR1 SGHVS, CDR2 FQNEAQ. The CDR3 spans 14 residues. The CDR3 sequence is CASSLSDRRYEQYF. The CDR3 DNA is TGTGCCAGCAGCTTATCGGACAGGCGCTACGAGCAGTACTTC.

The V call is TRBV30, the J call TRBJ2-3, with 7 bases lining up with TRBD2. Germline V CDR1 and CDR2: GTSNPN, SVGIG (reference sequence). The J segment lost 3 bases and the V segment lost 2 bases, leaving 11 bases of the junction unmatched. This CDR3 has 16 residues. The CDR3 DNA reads TGTGCCTGGAGTTGGGGTAGCGGGCTCCAGACAGATACGCAGTATTTT. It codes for CAWSWGSGLQTDTQYF.

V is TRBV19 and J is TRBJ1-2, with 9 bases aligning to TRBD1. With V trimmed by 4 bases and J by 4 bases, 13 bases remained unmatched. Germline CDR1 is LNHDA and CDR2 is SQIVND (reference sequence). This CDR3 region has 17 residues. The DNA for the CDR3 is TGTGCCAGTAGTACCCCGGGACAGGGTCGTCCCGGCTATGGCTACACCTTC. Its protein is CASSTPGQGRPGYGYTF.